These 29 T cell receptor beta chains share one sample of origin, sequenced in a study of cytomegalovirus exposure and HLA in healthy donors. Sequenced by immunoSEQ multiplex PCR; TCRdb stores in-frame clones only, minus some. This table holds about 120,000 clones, approximately 90% found once. Sequencing was carried out using PBMCs. The receptors come from a woman younger than 35 in good health and CMV-seronegative.

J is TRBJ1-2 and V is TRBV9; TRBD1 aligns across 7 bases. In germline, CDR1 is SGDLS, CDR2 YYNGEE. The CDR3 spans 14 residues. V lost 4 bases and J lost 2; bases outside the gene matches: 5. Here the CDR3 DNA reads TGTGCCAGCAGCTTGGGGGGACAGAACTATGGCTACACCTTC. This encodes CASSLGGQNYGYTF. The entire variable domain, with the rest obtained from reference TRBV9 and TRBJ1-2, is as follows: DSGVTQTPKHLITATGQRVTLRCSPRSGDLSVYWYQQSLDQGLQFLIQYYNGEERAKGNILERFSAQQFPDLHSELNLSSLELGDSALYFCASSLGGQNYGYTFGSGTRLTVV.

The gene calls are TRBV27 and TRBJ1-3, with 8 bases lining up with TRBD1. The CDR3 totals 14 residues. V was clipped by 6 bases and J by 9 bases; unmatched bases: 10. From germline, CDR1 is MNHEY and CDR2 SMNVEV (reference sequence). CDR3 sequence: CASRKDREEATIYF. CDR3 DNA sequence: TGTGCCAGCAGAAAGGACAGGGAAGAGGCCACCATATATTTT.

The CDR3 DNA is TGCGCCAGCAGCCAAGCAGGGGTAGGGGAGACCCAGTACTTC. Translating it yields CASSQAGVGETQYF. The gene calls are TRBV4-1 and TRBJ2-5, with D maybe TRBD1 (6 bases). Germline V gives CDR1 MGHRA, CDR2 YSYEKL. CDR3 size: 14 residues. V lost 1 base and J 5 bases, leaving 11 bases between the germline ends.

The V and J genes are TRBV5-4 and TRBJ2-7, with TRBD1 matching 12 bases. The germline CDR1 and CDR2 sequences are SGHNT and YYREEE (reference sequence). V trimming: 4 bases; J trimming: 10 bases; junction bases outside the gene matches: 3. This CDR3 has 12 residues. CDR3 in amino acids: CASSPGTGGQYF. The CDR3 DNA sequence: TGTGCCAGCAGCCCAGGGACAGGGGGCCAGTACTTC.

The V gene is TRBV7-9, the J gene TRBJ2-6; 7 bases agree with TRBD1. Germline-derived CDR1 and CDR2 are SEHNR and FQNEAQ (reference sequence). With 5 bases clipped from V and 0 bases from J, the junction kept 7 bases outside the gene matches. This CDR3 comprises 17 residues. DNA for the CDR3: TGTGCCAGCAGCACTACGGGACAGTTCTCTGGGGCCAACGTCCTGACTTTC. It is translated as CASSTTGQFSGANVLTF.

The chain carries TRBV28 and TRBJ2-7; 8 positions agree with TRBD1. This CDR3 is built from 15 residues. V shed 5 bases and J 3 bases; nucleotides not matched to a gene: 9. Germline CDR1 is MDHEN and CDR2 is SYDVKM. The CDR3 nucleotides are TGTGCCAGCAGTCCCGCCGGGACAGGAGTCTACGAGCAGTACTTC. It codes for CASSPAGTGVYEQYF.

V gene TRBV13 combines with J gene TRBJ1-1; the D is unclear. The CDR3 has 15 amino acids. Trimming pared 2 bases from V and 3 bases from J, leaving 13 bases between. Looked up from germline, CDR1 is PRHDT and CDR2 is FYEKMQ (reference sequence). Here the CDR3 reads CASSLFRFGDTEAFF. Here the CDR3 DNA reads TGTGCCAGCAGCTTATTTCGTTTCGGGGACACTGAAGCTTTCTTT.

This chain uses TRBV11-3 with TRBJ1-1; 10 bases are a match to TRBD1. CDR3 size: 17 residues. CDR1 and CDR2 (germline): SGHNT, YENEEA. V shed 5 bases, J shed 4 bases, and the junction held 13 bases outside the gene matches. In nucleotides, the CDR3 is TGTGCCAGCAGCCCTGGGGGGGGCCGGGACAGGGGCACTGAAGCTTTCTTT. Protein product: CASSPGGGRDRGTEAFF.

The chain has TRBV14 and TRBJ1-3, with 9 bases fitting TRBD1. The CDR3 runs 14 residues. V was pared by 6 bases and J by 3 bases, with 3 bases of the junction left unmatched. The germline V gene has CDR1 SGHDN and CDR2 FVKESK. The CDR3 spells CASRTGGLGNTIYF. CDR3 DNA sequence: TGTGCCAGCAGAACAGGGGGCCTTGGAAACACCATATATTTT.

V gene TRBV7-2 combines with J gene TRBJ2-7; 8 bases align to TRBD2. Germline V gene sequence: CDR1 SGHTA, CDR2 FQGNSA. Losses at the gene ends were 5 bases for V and 4 bases for J; bases not matched to a gene: 10. The CDR3 runs to 15 residues. The CDR3 region has the DNA TGTGCCAGCAGCCCCCGGGGGGGGAAGGATTACGAGCAGTACTTC. This gives the protein CASSPRGGKDYEQYF.

This chain links TRBV2 with TRBJ2-5; TRBD2 might be the D (6 bases). The germline V gene has CDR1 SNHLY and CDR2 FYNNEI. Trimming removed 5 bases at V and 2 bases at J, with 9 bases between. CDR3 length equals 13 residues. This CDR3 is CASSLGGQETQYF. CDR3 nucleotides: TGTGCCAGCAGTTTGGGGGGTCAAGAGACCCAGTACTTC. The full variable domain, its missing parts supplied by reference TRBV2 and TRBJ2-5, is EPEVTQTPSHQVTQMGQEVILRCVPISNHLYFYWYRQILGQKVEFLVSFYNNEISEKSEIFDDQFSVERPDGSNFTLKIRSTKLEDSAMYFCASSLGGQETQYFGPGTRLLVL.

The rearrangement uses TRBV7-9 and TRBJ2-2; 9 nucleotides line up with TRBD2. CDR1 and CDR2 from the germline V gene are SEHNR and FQNEAQ (reference sequence). The CDR3 consists of 14 residues. V shed 4 bases, J shed 6 bases, and the junction held 3 bases outside the gene matches. Here the CDR3 DNA reads TGTGCCAGCAGCTCGGGACTAGCCGCCGGGGAGCTGTTTTTT. Amino acid sequence: CASSSGLAAGELFF.

The chain links TRBV7-2 to TRBJ2-1; a possible D gene is TRBD2 (6 bases). Germline V gene lookup returns CDR1 SGHTA and CDR2 FQGNSA. Trimming removed 5 bases from V and 5 bases from J, with 16 bases in between. The CDR3 loop spans 15 amino acids. The CDR3, as DNA: TGTGCCAGCAGCGCCATGAGATTAGCGGACAATGAGCAGTTCTTC. Translation gives CASSAMRLADNEQFF.

The chain has TRBV7-6 and TRBJ2-7; 10 bases are shared with TRBD2. V was pared by 0 bases and J by 3 bases, with 8 bases of the junction left unmatched. This CDR3 is built from 17 residues. Germline assignment: CDR1 SGHVS and CDR2 FNYEAQ. The CDR3 spells CASSLASASGSFYEQYF. Here the CDR3 DNA reads TGTGCCAGCAGCTTAGCGTCGGCTAGCGGGAGCTTCTACGAGCAGTACTTC.

This chain links TRBV2 with TRBJ2-4, with D possibly being TRBD2 (6 bases). The V end lost 6 bases, the J end lost 7 bases, and 16 bases lay between the germline ends. CDR1 is SNHLY, CDR2 FYNNEI, per germline. The CDR3 totals 14 residues. The CDR3 bases are TGTGCCAGCAGCGCGGAGAAGGAGGGGAACATTCAGTACTTC. Translated: CASSAEKEGNIQYF.

The chain is built from TRBV7-3 and TRBJ2-3; TRBD2 matches at 9 bases. V dropped 5 bases and J dropped 0; count of bases not matched to a gene: 3. CDR1 SGHTA and CDR2 FQGTGA come from the germline V gene. This CDR3 is built from 15 residues. The CDR3 spells CASSRTSASTDTQYF. CDR3 DNA sequence: TGTGCCAGCAGCCGGACTAGCGCTAGCACAGATACGCAGTATTTT. Looking up the rest from reference TRBV7-3 and TRBJ2-3 gives the full variable domain: GAGVSQTPSNKVTEKGKYVELRCDPISGHTALYWYRQSLGQGPEFLIYFQGTGAADDSGLPNDRFFAVRPEGSVSTLKIQRTERGDSAVYLCASSRTSASTDTQYFGPGTRLTVL.

This chain connects TRBV10-1 to TRBJ2-1, with 7 bases identical to TRBD1. Germline lookup yields CDR1 WNHNN and CDR2 SYGVQD (reference sequence). Germline trimming cut 2 bases from V and 2 bases from J; bases unmatched to any gene: 3. This CDR3 is 15 amino acids long. CDR3 DNA: TGCGCCAGCAGTGAGGCTCAGGGGGCCTACAATGAGCAGTTCTTC. Translated: CASSEAQGAYNEQFF.

V and J are TRBV5-1 and TRBJ2-2; 8 bases are shared with TRBD2. This CDR3 comprises 16 residues. Germline CDR1 is SGHRS and CDR2 is YFSETQ. V dropped 3 bases and J dropped 3; count of bases not matched to a gene: 7. This CDR3 reads CASSSRGGIDTGELFF. The DNA for the CDR3 is TGCGCCAGCAGCTCCCGGGGGGGCATCGACACCGGGGAGCTGTTTTTT. The full variable domain, in which reference TRBV5-1 and TRBJ2-2 provide the parts outside the CDR3, is KAGVTQTPRYLIKTRGQQVTLSCSPISGHRSVSWYQQTPGQGLQFLFEYFSETQRNKGNFPGRFSGRQFSNSRSEMNVSTLELGDSALYLCASSSRGGIDTGELFFGEGSRLTVL.

This chain uses TRBV4-2 with TRBJ2-1, with D tentatively TRBD2 (6 bases). The CDR3 is 12 amino acids. CDR1 is LGHNA and CDR2 is YNFKEQ in the germline V gene. V lost 4 bases and J 9 bases, leaving 10 bases between the germline ends. CDR3 coding DNA: TGTGCCAGCAGCCCAGGGACTGGTGAGCAGTTCTTC. This encodes CASSPGTGEQFF.

The genes are TRBV19 and TRBJ1-5, with 12 bases matching TRBD1. CDR1 is LNHDA and CDR2 is SQIVND in the germline V gene (reference sequence). The length of the CDR3 is 15 residues. The junction had 4 bases not matched to a gene; V was cut back by 6 bases and J by 4 bases. The CDR3 reads CASSGTGGANQPQHF. Written as DNA, the CDR3 is TGTGCCAGTAGCGGGACAGGGGGCGCGAATCAGCCCCAGCATTTT. The entire variable domain, with the rest obtained from reference TRBV19 and TRBJ1-5, is as follows: DGGITQSPKYLFRKEGQNVTLSCEQNLNHDAMYWYRQDPGQGLRLIYYSQIVNDFQKGDIAEGYSVSREKKESFPLTVTSAQKNPTAFYLCASSGTGGANQPQHFGDGTRLSIL.

This clone was detected only once. V gene TRBV5-6 combines with J gene TRBJ1-1; the D gene is possibly TRBD1 (6 bases). Germline V gives CDR1 SGHDT, CDR2 YYEEEE. The V and J ends lost 5 bases and 1 base respectively, with 18 bases between them. This CDR3 region has 16 residues. Here the CDR3 reads CASSLIPGQPNTEAFF. CDR3 in DNA: TGTGCCAGCAGTTTGATTCCGGGACAACCGAACACTGAAGCTTTCTTT.

Of note for this clone: This sample includes further DNA sequences coding for the same CDR3. CDR3 in DNA: TGTGCCTGGAGCTTTGTAGCGGGAGGGCCGGAGACCCAGTACTTC. As protein: CAWSFVAGGPETQYF. The chain uses TRBV30 and TRBJ2-5; 11 bases fit TRBD2. The germline V gene has CDR1 GTSNPN and CDR2 SVGIG (reference sequence). With 3 bases clipped from V and 5 bases from J, the junction kept 8 bases outside the gene matches. The CDR3 runs 15 residues.

The chain links TRBV4-1 to TRBJ2-3; 8 bases fit TRBD2. Germline CDR1 MGHRA, CDR2 YSYEKL. The ends lost 0 bases at V and 4 bases at J; junction bases unmatched: 0. The CDR3 covers 14 residues. CDR3 residues: CASSQERGADTQYF. The CDR3 DNA is TGCGCCAGCAGCCAAGAGCGGGGGGCAGATACGCAGTATTTT.

J is TRBJ2-7 and V is TRBV7-2; D is possibly TRBD2 (5 bases). This CDR3 is built from 17 residues. With 2 bases removed from V and 2 bases from J, the gap between germline ends came to 19 bases. Germline V CDR1 and CDR2: SGHTA, FQGNSA. CDR3 amino acids: CASSLLSTRTATYEQYF. The CDR3 DNA sequence: TGTGCCAGCAGCTTATTATCAACCAGGACTGCGACCTACGAGCAGTACTTC.

The CDR3 DNA sequence: TGTGCCAGCAGTGAATTCGGTCGGACTCAGAGCGATGAGCAGTTCTTC. It translates to CASSEFGRTQSDEQFF. V gene TRBV2 combines with J gene TRBJ2-1; D possibly corresponds to TRBD2 (5 bases). Trimming left V 2 bases short and J 8 bases short, with 19 bases between. The CDR3 is 16 amino acids. Germline V lookup: CDR1 SNHLY, CDR2 FYNNEI.

The chain has TRBV2 and TRBJ2-3; 9 bases agree with TRBD2. This CDR3 contains 16 residues. Trimming took 1 base from V and 2 from J; bases not matched to a gene: 4. Germline CDR1 SNHLY, CDR2 FYNNEI. The CDR3 DNA reads TGTGCCAGCAGTGAAGGGCTAGCGGGGATCACAGATACGCAGTATTTT. As protein: CASSEGLAGITDTQYF.

V is TRBV11-3 and J is TRBJ2-1, with D perhaps TRBD2 (5 bases). Germline V gives CDR1 SGHNT, CDR2 YENEEA. Trimming took off 2 bases at V and 5 bases at J, with 19 bases between the two ends. This CDR3 region has 17 residues. The CDR3 sequence is CASSLISSHMLNNEQFF. CDR3 bases: TGTGCCAGCAGCTTAATTTCTAGCCACATGCTAAACAATGAGCAGTTCTTC.

The rearrangement links TRBV7-2 to TRBJ2-2; the match to TRBD1 covers 9 bases. The CDR3 loop spans 16 amino acids. CDR1 is SGHTA, CDR2 FQGNSA, per germline. Unmatched junction bases numbered 4, after V lost 3 bases and J lost 2 bases. CDR3: CASSLGQGANTGELFF. Written as DNA, the CDR3 is TGTGCCAGCAGCTTGGGACAGGGTGCTAACACCGGGGAGCTGTTTTTT.

The chain employs TRBV18 and TRBJ1-1; D unclear. Germline V gene sequence: CDR1 KGHSH, CDR2 LQKENI. Trimming cost V 3 bases and J 3 bases, with 11 bases left between them. This CDR3 has 14 amino acids. CDR3 sequence (DNA): TGTGCCAGCTCACCTAATGGCGGCTACACTGAAGCTTTCTTT. Translated, it gives CASSPNGGYTEAFF.